These T cell receptor beta chains were read from a single sample in a study of CD8 T cells in Susac syndrome. TCRdb used MiXCR to reprocess the immunoSEQ multiplex PCR reads, holding one entry per CDR3 protein. The sample lists approximately 110,000 distinct CDR3 sequences; around 94% were seen once. The sample taken for sequencing was CD4+ T cells from PBMCs. The receptors come from a human donor in good health. Each CDR3 is given with its conserved first and last residue. The order of the fields is D gene, V gene, CDR3 protein. The D gene is left open where the match is weak.

D gene: NA; V gene: TRBV5-1; CDR3 protein: CASSFERATEAFF
D gene: NA; V gene: TRBV2; CDR3 protein: CASSEKGGFPEAFF
D gene: TRBD1; V gene: TRBV20-1; CDR3 protein: CSARDPYTGTGRETQYF
D gene: NA; V gene: TRBV6-5; CDR3 protein: CATSGENSYEQYF
D gene: TRBD2; V gene: TRBV2; CDR3 protein: CASSDRTSGINEQFF
D gene: TRBD1; V gene: TRBV20-1; CDR3 protein: CSARSEGAGDTQYF
D gene: NA; V gene: TRBV2; CDR3 protein: CASGGQLANYGYTF
D gene: TRBD2; V gene: TRBV20-1; CDR3 protein: CSAPLAGSQETQYF
D gene: NA; V gene: TRBV18; CDR3 protein: CASSPGPGPNEKLFF
D gene: NA; V gene: TRBV7-9; CDR3 protein: CASSGSGNLSYNEQFF
D gene: TRBD1; V gene: TRBV5-6; CDR3 protein: CASSLGGTGDYNEQFF
D gene: NA; V gene: TRBV18; CDR3 protein: CASSPTGMSNEQFF
D gene: NA; V gene: TRBV3-1; CDR3 protein: CASSSDSQETQYF
D gene: TRBD1; V gene: TRBV20-1; CDR3 protein: CSASNQGADEQYF
D gene: NA; V gene: TRBV7-2; CDR3 protein: CASSSIQGHSNQPQHF
D gene: NA; V gene: TRBV23-1; CDR3 protein: CASSQSRSVEGRPTNYGYTF
D gene: NA; V gene: TRBV9; CDR3 protein: CASSVDRELTDTQYF
D gene: NA; V gene: TRBV19; CDR3 protein: CASSMLTVTGELFF
D gene: NA; V gene: TRBV5-5; CDR3 protein: CASSLGRTNQPQHF
D gene: TRBD1; V gene: TRBV2; CDR3 protein: CASRRGTGGQPQHF
D gene: NA; V gene: TRBV20-1; CDR3 protein: CSARDQTAEAFF
D gene: NA; V gene: TRBV9; CDR3 protein: CASSVEPSGTYEQYF
D gene: NA; V gene: TRBV7-9; CDR3 protein: CASSKPNSGANVLTF
D gene: TRBD1; V gene: TRBV3-1; CDR3 protein: CASSLVTGDNEQFF
D gene: TRBD1; V gene: TRBV4-3; CDR3 protein: CASSPGQTYNYGYTF
D gene: NA; V gene: TRBV20-1; CDR3 protein: CSAIAGTGSYEQYF
D gene: NA; V gene: TRBV5-1; CDR3 protein: CASSSRLGSTDTQYF
D gene: TRBD2; V gene: TRBV20-1; CDR3 protein: CSARPTSGFSGANVLTF
D gene: NA; V gene: TRBV18; CDR3 protein: CASSPGQGNTEVFF
D gene: TRBD1; V gene: TRBV14; CDR3 protein: CASSPDRGPSSGANVLTF
D gene: NA; V gene: TRBV6-6; CDR3 protein: CASSYSMAGEATEAFF
D gene: NA; V gene: TRBV14; CDR3 protein: CASSQLGLNTEAFF
D gene: NA; V gene: TRBV14; CDR3 protein: CASSQDPGARLGYTF
D gene: TRBD1; V gene: TRBV15; CDR3 protein: CATSRERLGQDYGYTF
D gene: TRBD2; V gene: TRBV20-1; CDR3 protein: CSVRSGTSGSYEQYF